These T cell receptor beta chains were read from a single sample in a study of regulatory T cells in long-lasting Graves disease. TCRdb reprocessed the multiplex PCR reads with MiXCR, giving one entry per CDR3 protein. The data show 300,000 to 400,000 distinct CDR3 sequences, 16% seen once. These data also featured in a second study, about T cells in Graves' hyperthyroidism and ophthalmopathy.

Sequences were derived from peripheral blood mononuclear cells (PBMCs), sampled at new diagnosis, from a patient treated with antithyroid drugs. These receptors all stem from a man aged 35-49 years with Graves disease. The CDR3 runs from the conserved cysteine through the conserved F or W. D genes are given only for firm matches. A row's size may be missing; if present it is once, few, many or a size class.

many	TRBV7-9	TRBJ2-7	TRBD1	TGTGCCAGCAGCTTCCCGACAGGGGGCTACTACGAGCAGTACTTC	CASSFPTGGYYEQYF
many	TRBV2	TRBJ1-5	TRBD1	TGTGCCACGAGGGACAGGGGTCAGCCCCAGCATTTT	CATRDRGQPQHF
many	TRBV28	TRBJ2-7	NA	TGTGCCAGCAGGACCCTGGGCTGGCGCCCTTTCCACTACGAGCAGTACTTC	CASRTLGWRPFHYEQYF
many	TRBV7-9	TRBJ2-5	TRBD2	TGTGCCAGCAGCTTGGGACTAGCGGAGATGCAAGAGACCCAGTACTTC	CASSLGLAEMQETQYF
many	TRBV2	TRBJ2-7	NA	TGTGCCAGCAGATGGGACGTTTTGAGCGAGCAGTACTTC	CASRWDVLSEQYF
many	TRBV28	TRBJ1-1	NA	TGTGCCAGCAGCCTTCACCCGGCCGTGAACACTGAAGCTTTCTTT	CASSLHPAVNTEAFF
many	TRBV20-1	TRBJ1-1	NA	TGCAGTGCTAGACCCGAAACGAAGACTGAAGCTTTCTTT	CSARPETKTEAFF
NA	TRBV4-1	TRBJ1-6	TRBD1	TGCGCCAGCAGCCAAGAAAGACAGGGGGCTAATTCACCCCTCCACTTT	CASSQERQGANSPLHF
NA	TRBV10-3	TRBJ1-3	NA	TGTGCCATCACAGGGGCCCTCTCTGGAAACACCATATATTTT	CAITGALSGNTIYF
many	TRBV28	TRBJ2-6	NA	TGTGCCAGCACCCCCACGGTGAGGGCTGGGGCCAACGTCCTGACTTTC	CASTPTVRAGANVLTF
many	TRBV20-1	TRBJ1-1	TRBD1	TGCAGTGCCCCTAACCAGGGGGTTACCACTGAAGCTTTCTTT	CSAPNQGVTTEAFF
few	TRBV6-2/TRBV6-3	TRBJ2-2	TRBD2	TGTGCCAGCAGTTACCTGACTAGCGCCCGCACCGGGGAGCTGTTTTTT	CASSYLTSARTGELFF
NA	TRBV7-9	TRBJ1-1	TRBD1	TGTGCCAGCAGCCAAAGTCCCGGGACAGGGGGCACTGAAGCTTTCTTT	CASSQSPGTGGTEAFF
NA	TRBV6-2/TRBV6-3	TRBJ2-5	NA	TGTGCCAGCAGTTACGGGGCTAGCTTAGAGACCCAGTACTTC	CASSYGASLETQYF
many	TRBV7-8	TRBJ2-7	TRBD2	TGTGCCAGCAGCTTACCTCCGGGACTAGCGGCCTCCTACGAGCAGTACTTC	CASSLPPGLAASYEQYF
few	TRBV4-1	TRBJ2-1	NA	TGCGCCAGCAGCCAAGAGGATAGACCCGGGAGTGGTTCCTACAATGAGCAGTTCTTC	CASSQEDRPGSGSYNEQFF
many	TRBV11-1	TRBJ2-5	TRBD1	TGTGCCAGCAGCTTCCGGCCAGGGGGCGCAGAGACCCAGTACTTC	CASSFRPGGAETQYF
many	TRBV27	TRBJ2-4	TRBD2	TGTGCCAGCAGGGACCTAGCGGGGGGCAACATTCAGTACTTC	CASRDLAGGNIQYF
NA	TRBV5-1	TRBJ1-1	TRBD1	TGCGCCAGCAGCGGACACAGGGGAGGCACTGAAGCTTTCTTT	CASSGHRGGTEAFF
few	TRBV7-9	TRBJ2-6	NA	TGTGCCAGCAGCTTGTACTCCTCTGGGGCCAACGTCCTGACTTTC	CASSLYSSGANVLTF
few	TRBV7-9	TRBJ1-2	NA	TGTGCCAGCAGCCTAAACTATGGCTACACCTTC	CASSLNYGYTF
many	TRBV10-1	TRBJ2-1	NA	TGCGCCAGCAGTAAGGACAGCTCCTACAATGAGCAGTTCTTC	CASSKDSSYNEQFF